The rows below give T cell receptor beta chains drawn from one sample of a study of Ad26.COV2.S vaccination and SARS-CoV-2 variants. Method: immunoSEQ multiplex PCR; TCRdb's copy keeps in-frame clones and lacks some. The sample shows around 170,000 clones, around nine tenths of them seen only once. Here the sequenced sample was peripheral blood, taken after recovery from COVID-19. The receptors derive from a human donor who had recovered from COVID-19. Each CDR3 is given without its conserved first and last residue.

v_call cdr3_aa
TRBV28 ASIQGARGEQF
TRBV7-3 ASSLNGPLSGYEQY
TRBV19 ASSLSGTSGGWTDTQY
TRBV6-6 ASSSPPDSAGELF
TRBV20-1 SVDRVYGYT
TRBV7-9 ASSPTTLLRLRNEQF
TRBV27 ASSLLKGANSPLH
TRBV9 ASSVRGELLEGNTIY
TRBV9 ASSVDPSGSLNTGELF
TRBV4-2 ASSQDRRTEAF
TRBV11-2 ASSLGIGFYEQY
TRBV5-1 ASSLAGTSGYNEQF
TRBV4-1 ASSLQGTSGSDEQY
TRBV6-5 ASSLAGGIYTEAF
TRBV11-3 ASSLVPKWETQY